This TCR beta chain came from a study of blood T cell repertoires in COVID-19. Study at large: Acute and convalescent COVID-19 samples came from the United States, Italy and Spain. T cells, B-cell-depleted T cells, or PBMCs supplied cDNA or gDNA.

Trimming removed 5 bases at V and 6 bases at J, with 22 bases between. This CDR3 has 16 residues. The germline V gene has CDR1 SGHTA and CDR2 FQGNSA. Methods used by the authors: Amplification with reference gene primers provided the estimates of nucleated cell counts. Profiling relied on immunoSEQ multiplex PCR, and the TCRdb table lists in-frame clones only, not all of them. Clonal size and the V and J genes are those of that table, whereas D and trimming came from the DNA. The sample has 250,000 to 350,000 clones; around 90% are singletons. The rearrangement links TRBV7-2 to TRBJ1-1, with D perhaps matching TRBD1 (6 bases). The TCR originated in a woman aged 45-59 years who had recovered from COVID-19. Sequences were obtained from peripheral blood. For the CDR3, the DNA is TGTGCCAGCAGCCTAACCGGGACATCGCTGGGAGCTGAAGCTTTCTTT. It encodes CASSLTGTSLGAEAFF.